This TCR beta chain was sequenced during a study of cytomegalovirus exposure and HLA in healthy donors. Of note for this clone: The antigen is not known.

The PCR made use of 60 Vbeta and 13 Jbeta primers. Assay: immunoSEQ multiplex PCR; the TCRdb copy retains only in-frame clones and omits some. The table shows fewer than 45,000 clones, with more than 80% occurring only once. Study outcomes and limitations: Exclusion as indistinguishable affected some V segments, including TRBV6-2 and TRBV6-3.

The CDR3 is 15 amino acids. V gave up 2 bases and J gave up 5 bases, with 12 bases separating them. Germline CDR1 reads SEHNR; CDR2 reads FQNEAQ (reference sequence). The V and J genes are TRBV7-9 and TRBJ2-2; maybe TRBD1 (6 bases). This sequence was found in a male donor in good health and CMV-seronegative. Sequenced: PBMCs. In nucleotides, the CDR3 is TGTGCCAGCAGCTTATGGGCAGGGGAGACCGGGGAGCTGTTTTTT. Translation: CASSLWAGETGELFF.